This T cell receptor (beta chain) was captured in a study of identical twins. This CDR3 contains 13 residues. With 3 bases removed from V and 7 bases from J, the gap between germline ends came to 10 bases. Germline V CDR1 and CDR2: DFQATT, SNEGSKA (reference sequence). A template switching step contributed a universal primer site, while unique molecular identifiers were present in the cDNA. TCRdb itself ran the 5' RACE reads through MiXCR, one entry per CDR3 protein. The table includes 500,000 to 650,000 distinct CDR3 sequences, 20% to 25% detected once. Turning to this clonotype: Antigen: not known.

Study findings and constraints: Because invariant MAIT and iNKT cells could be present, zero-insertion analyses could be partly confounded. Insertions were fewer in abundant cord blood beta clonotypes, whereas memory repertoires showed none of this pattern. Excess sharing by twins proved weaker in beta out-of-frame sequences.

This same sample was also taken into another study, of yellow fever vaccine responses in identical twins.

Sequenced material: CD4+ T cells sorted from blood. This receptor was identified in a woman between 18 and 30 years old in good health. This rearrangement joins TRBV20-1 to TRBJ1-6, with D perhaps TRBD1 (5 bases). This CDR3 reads CSARAGNNSPLHF. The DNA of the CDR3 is TGCAGTGCTAGGGCAGGGAACAATTCACCCCTCCACTTT.